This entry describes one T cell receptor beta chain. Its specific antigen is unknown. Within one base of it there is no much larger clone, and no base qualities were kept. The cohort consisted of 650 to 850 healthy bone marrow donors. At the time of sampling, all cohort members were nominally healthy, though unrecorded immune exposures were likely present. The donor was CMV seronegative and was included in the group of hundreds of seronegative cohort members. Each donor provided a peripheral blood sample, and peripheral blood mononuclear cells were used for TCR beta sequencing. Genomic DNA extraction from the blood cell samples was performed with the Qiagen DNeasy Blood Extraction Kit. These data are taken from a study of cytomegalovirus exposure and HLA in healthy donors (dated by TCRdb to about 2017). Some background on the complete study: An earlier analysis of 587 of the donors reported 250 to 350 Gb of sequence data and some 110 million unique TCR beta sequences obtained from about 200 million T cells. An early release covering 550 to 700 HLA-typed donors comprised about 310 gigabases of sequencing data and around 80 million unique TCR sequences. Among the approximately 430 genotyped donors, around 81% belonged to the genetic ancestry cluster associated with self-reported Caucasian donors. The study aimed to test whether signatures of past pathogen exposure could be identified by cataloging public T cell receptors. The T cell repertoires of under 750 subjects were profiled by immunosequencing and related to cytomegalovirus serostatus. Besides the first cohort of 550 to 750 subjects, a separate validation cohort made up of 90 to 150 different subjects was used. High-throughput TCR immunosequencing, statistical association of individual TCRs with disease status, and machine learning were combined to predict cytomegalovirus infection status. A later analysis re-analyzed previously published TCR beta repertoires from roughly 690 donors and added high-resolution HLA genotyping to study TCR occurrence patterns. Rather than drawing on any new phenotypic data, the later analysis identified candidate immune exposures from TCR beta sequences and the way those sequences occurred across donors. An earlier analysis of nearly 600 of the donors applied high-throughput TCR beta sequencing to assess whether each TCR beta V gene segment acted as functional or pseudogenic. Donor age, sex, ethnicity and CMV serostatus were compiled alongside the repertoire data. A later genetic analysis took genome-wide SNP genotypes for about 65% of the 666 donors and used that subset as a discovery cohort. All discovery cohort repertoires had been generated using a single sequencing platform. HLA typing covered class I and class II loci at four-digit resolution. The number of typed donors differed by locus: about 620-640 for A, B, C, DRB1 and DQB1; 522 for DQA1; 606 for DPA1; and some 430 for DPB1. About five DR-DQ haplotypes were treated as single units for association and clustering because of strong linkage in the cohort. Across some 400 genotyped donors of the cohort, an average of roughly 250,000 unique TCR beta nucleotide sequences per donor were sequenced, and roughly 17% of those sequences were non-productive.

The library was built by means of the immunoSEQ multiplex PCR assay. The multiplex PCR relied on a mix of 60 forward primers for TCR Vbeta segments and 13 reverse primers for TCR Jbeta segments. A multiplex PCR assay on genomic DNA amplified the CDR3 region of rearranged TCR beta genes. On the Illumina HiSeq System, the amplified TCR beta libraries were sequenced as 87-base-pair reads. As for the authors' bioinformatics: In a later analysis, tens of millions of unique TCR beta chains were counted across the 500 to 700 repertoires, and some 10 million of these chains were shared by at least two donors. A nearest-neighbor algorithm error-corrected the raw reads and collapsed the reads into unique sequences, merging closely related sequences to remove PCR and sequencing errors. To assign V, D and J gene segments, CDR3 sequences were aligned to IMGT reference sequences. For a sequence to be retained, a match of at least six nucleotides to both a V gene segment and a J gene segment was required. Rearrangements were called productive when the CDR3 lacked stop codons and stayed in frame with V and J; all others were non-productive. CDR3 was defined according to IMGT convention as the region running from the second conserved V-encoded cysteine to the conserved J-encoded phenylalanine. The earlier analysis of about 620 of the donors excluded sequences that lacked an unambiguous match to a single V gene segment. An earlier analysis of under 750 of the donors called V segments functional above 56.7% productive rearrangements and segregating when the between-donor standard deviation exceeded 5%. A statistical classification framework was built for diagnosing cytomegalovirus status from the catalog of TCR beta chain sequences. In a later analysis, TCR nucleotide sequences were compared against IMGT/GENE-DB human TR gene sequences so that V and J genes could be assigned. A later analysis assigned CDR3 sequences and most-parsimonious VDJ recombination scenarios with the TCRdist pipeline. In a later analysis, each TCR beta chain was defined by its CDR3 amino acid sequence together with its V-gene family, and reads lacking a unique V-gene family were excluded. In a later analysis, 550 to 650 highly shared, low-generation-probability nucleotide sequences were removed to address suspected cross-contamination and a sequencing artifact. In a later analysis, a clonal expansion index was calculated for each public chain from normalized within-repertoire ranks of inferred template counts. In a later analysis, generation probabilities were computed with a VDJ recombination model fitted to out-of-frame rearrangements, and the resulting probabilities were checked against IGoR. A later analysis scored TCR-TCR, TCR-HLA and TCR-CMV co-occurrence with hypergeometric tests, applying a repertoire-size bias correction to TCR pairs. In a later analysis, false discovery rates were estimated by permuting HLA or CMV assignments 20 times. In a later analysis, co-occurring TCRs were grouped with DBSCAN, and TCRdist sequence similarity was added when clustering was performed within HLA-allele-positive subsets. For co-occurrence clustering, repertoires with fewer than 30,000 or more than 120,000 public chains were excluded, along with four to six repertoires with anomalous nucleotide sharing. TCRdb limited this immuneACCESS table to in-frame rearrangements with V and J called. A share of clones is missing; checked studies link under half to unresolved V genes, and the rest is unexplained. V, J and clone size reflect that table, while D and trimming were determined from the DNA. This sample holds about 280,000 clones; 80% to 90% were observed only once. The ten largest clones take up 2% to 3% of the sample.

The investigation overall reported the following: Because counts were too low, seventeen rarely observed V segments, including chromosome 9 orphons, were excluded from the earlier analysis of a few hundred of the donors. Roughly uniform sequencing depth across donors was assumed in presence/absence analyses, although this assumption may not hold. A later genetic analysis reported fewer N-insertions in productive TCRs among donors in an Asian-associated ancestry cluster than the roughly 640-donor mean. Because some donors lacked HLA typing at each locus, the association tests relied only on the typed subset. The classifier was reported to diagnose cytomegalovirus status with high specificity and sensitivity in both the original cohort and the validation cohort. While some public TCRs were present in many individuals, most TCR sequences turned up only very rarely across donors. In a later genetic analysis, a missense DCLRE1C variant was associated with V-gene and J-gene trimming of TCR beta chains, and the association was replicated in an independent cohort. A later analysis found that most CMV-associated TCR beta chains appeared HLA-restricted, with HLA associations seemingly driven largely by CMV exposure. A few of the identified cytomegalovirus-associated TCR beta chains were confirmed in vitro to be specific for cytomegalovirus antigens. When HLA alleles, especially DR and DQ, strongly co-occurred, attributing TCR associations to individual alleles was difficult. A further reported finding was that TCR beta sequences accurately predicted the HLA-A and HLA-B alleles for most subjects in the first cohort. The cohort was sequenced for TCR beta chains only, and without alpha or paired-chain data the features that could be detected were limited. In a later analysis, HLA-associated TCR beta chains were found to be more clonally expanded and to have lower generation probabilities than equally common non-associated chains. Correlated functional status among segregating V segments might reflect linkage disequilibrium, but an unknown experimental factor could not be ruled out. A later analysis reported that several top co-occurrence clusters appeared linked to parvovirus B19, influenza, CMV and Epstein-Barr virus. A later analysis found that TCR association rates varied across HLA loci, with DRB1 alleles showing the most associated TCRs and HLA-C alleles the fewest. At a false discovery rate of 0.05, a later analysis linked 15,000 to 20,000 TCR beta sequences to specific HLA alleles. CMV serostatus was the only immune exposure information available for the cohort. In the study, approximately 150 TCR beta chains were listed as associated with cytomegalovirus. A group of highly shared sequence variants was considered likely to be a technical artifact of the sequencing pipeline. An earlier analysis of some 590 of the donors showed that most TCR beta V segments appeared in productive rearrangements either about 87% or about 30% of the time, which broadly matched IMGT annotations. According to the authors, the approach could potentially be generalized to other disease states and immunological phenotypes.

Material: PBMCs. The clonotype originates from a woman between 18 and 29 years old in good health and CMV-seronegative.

The bases are TGTGCCAGCAGTCCGCCAGAAATAAATCAGCCCCAGCATTTT. This sequence encodes CASSPPEINQPQHF. The chain uses TRBV6-6 and TRBJ1-5; the D gene is unclear. A distance of 12 bases separates the germline ends of V and J, which lose 5 bases and 4 bases respectively. There are 14 amino acids in the CDR3, from cysteine to phenylalanine inclusive. The kept DNA is CDR3 alone, 42 bases in frame from the first base. The germline V gene (reference sequence) sets CDR1 to MNHNY and CDR2 to SVGAGI.